Here is one T cell receptor (beta chain) with its context. These data originate in a study of CXCR3-negative and CXCR3-positive naive CD8 T cells. Germline assignment: CDR1 SGHRS and CDR2 YFSETQ. This CDR3 has 15 residues. TRB cDNA libraries were made by UMI-labeled 5' RACE. TCRdb reworked the 5' RACE reads into one entry per CDR3 protein, no DNA. This repertoire includes about 48,000 distinct CDR3 sequences. The TCR comes from a human donor in good health. Some clones in this sample may be carry-over from other donors' samples. The chain links TRBV5-1 to TRBJ2-3; the TCRdb call, TRBD2, lacks DNA for checking. The sample comprised memory CD8+ T cells from blood. The CDR3 loop is CASSAGLAGEDTQYF.